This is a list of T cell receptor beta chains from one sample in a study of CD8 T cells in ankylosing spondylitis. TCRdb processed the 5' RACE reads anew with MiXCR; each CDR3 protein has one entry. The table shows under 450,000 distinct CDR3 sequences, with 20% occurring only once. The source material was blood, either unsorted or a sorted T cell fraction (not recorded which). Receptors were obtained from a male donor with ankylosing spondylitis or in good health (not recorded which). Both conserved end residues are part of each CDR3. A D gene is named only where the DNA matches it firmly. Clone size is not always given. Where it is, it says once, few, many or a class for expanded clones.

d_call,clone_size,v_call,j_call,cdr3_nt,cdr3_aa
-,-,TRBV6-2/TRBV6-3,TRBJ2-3,TGTGCCAGCAATCGCCGGGACTGGCTCGGAGATACGCAGTATTTT,CASNRRDWLGDTQYF
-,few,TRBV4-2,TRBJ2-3,TGTGCCAGCAGCCCAATGGACGGGGCGCAGTATTTT,CASSPMDGAQYF
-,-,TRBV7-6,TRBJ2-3,TGTGCCAGCAGCTTAGCACTCGGGGGATACACAGATACGCAGTATTTT,CASSLALGGYTDTQYF
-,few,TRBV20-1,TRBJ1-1,TGCAGTGCTTCGGGAGGGCGGCACACTGAAGCTTTCTTT,CSASGGRHTEAFF
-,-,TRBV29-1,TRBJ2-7,TGCAGCGTTGATATCTATGGCGAGCAGTACTTC,CSVDIYGEQYF
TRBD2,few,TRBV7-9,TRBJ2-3,TGTGCCAGCAGCTATAGCGGGGGGGGAACAGATACGCAGTATTTT,CASSYSGGGTDTQYF
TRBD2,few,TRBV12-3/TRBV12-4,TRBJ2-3,TGTGCCAGCAGTTTGGTTGGACTAGCGGACACAGATACGCAGTATTTT,CASSLVGLADTDTQYF
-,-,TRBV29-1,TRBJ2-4,TGCAGCGTTGAAGAAGGGCAGGCCAACAAGTACTTC,CSVEEGQANKYF
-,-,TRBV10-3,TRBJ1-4,TGTGCCATCAGTGAGTCCTCCGTCCTCAAGGTTAATGAAAAACTGTTTTTT,CAISESSVLKVNEKLFF
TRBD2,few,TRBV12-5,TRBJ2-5,TGTGCTAGTGGTTTGTCAAAGACTAGCGGCCAAGAGACCCAGTACTTC,CASGLSKTSGQETQYF
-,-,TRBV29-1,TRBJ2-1,TGCAGCGTTGATGGAGCCAGGGTACCTGACAATGAGCAGTTCTTC,CSVDGARVPDNEQFF
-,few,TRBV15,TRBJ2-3,TGTGCCACCAGCAGGGTACTTGGCGATACGCAGTATTTT,CATSRVLGDTQYF
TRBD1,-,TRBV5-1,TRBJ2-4,TGCGCCAGCAGCCAGGACAGGTTTGCACAAAACATTCAGTACTTC,CASSQDRFAQNIQYF
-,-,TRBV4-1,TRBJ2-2,TGCGCCAGCAGCCCGCGTGGGGGTGTGGACACCGGGGAGCTGTTTTTT,CASSPRGGVDTGELFF
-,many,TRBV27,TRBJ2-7,TGTGCCAGCAGTTTGGGGACGTATTACGAGCAGTACTTC,CASSLGTYYEQYF
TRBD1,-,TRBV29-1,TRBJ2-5,TGCAGCGTACCCAGACAGGGGGCTTACCAAGAGACCCAGTACTTC,CSVPRQGAYQETQYF
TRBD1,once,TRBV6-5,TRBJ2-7,TGTGCCAGCAGTTACCAGACAGGGTCCTACGAGCAGTACTTC,CASSYQTGSYEQYF
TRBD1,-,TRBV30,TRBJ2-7,TGTGCCTGGAGCCCAGGGGGCCCTTACGAGCAGTACTTC,CAWSPGGPYEQYF
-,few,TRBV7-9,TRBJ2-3,TGTGCCAGCAGCCCAACACTTCGGGGGTCAGATACGCAGTATTTT,CASSPTLRGSDTQYF
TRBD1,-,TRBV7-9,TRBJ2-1,TGTGCCAGCAGCCTCCCCGGGACAGGGGCAAATGAGCAGTTCTTC,CASSLPGTGANEQFF
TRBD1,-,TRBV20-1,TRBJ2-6,TGCAGTGCTAGAGATACCAGGACAGGGATGGTTGGGGCCAACGTCCTGACTTTC,CSARDTRTGMVGANVLTF
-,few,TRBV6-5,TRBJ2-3,TGTGCCAGCAGTTACGGTTTACCAGGTTCTAGCACAGATACGCAGTATTTT,CASSYGLPGSSTDTQYF
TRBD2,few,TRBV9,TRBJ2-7,TGTGCCAGCAGCCGGGGGGGGCTGTACGAGCAGTACTTC,CASSRGGLYEQYF
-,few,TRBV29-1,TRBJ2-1,TGCAGCGTTGAAGTTGGGGGACCTGAGCAGTTCTTC,CSVEVGGPEQFF
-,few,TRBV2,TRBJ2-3,TGTGCCGGAACCACAAGGGACTTAAGCACAGATACGCAGTATTTT,CAGTTRDLSTDTQYF
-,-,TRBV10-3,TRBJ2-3,TGTGCCACCTGGGAATCGAGTAGCACAGATACGCAGTATTTT,CATWESSSTDTQYF
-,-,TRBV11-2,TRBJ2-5,TGTGCCAGCAGCCAAGACTTGCGGGAAACCGAGACCCAGTACTTC,CASSQDLRETETQYF
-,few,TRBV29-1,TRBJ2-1,TGCAGCGTTCGACTAATCGAGGGGAATGAGCAGTTCTTC,CSVRLIEGNEQFF
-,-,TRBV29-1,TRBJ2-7,TGCAGCGTTGAAGTCGCCAGGGGGAGGGAGCAGTACTTC,CSVEVARGREQYF
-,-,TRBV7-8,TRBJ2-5,TGTGCCAGCAGCTTAGACGGCGAGCTTTCGCACTTC,CASSLDGELSHF
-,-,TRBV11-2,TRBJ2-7,TGTGCCAGCAGGCCCGGGACGGACCCCTACGAGCAGTACTTC,CASRPGTDPYEQYF
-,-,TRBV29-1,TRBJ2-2,TGCAGCGCTGAGGCCGGAGACAGAAACACCGGGGAGCTGTTTTTT,CSAEAGDRNTGELFF
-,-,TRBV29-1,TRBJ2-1,TGCAGCGTTGATATCAATGAGCAGTTCTTC,CSVDINEQFF
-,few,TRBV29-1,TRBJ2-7,TGCAGCGTTGTTGAACAGGACTCCTACGAGCAGTACTTC,CSVVEQDSYEQYF
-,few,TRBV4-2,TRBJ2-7,TGTGCCAGCAGCCAATTCCGGGGTGACTACGAGCAGTACTTC,CASSQFRGDYEQYF
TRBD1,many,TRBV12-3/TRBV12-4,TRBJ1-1,TGTGCCAGCAATACAGGGGGACTGAACACTGAAGCTTTCTTT,CASNTGGLNTEAFF
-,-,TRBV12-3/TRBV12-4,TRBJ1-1,TGTGCCAGCAGTTTCGTACTAAACGAAGCTTTCTTT,CASSFVLNEAFF
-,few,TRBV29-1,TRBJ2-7,TGCAGCGTTGAAGATCAAGCTTACGAGCAGTACTTC,CSVEDQAYEQYF
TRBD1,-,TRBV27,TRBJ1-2,TGTGCCAGCAGTTCTAATTGGGACAGGGGGCGCGAAGACTATGGCTACACCTTC,CASSSNWDRGREDYGYTF
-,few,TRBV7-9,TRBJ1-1,TGTGCCAGCAGCTTAGGGGATGGGATTGAAGCTTTCTTT,CASSLGDGIEAFF
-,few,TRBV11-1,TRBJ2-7,TGTGCCAGCAGCTTTGACAGTGGGTACGAGCAGTACTTC,CASSFDSGYEQYF
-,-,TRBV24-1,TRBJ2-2,TGTGCCACCAGTGCTGGTTATAACACCGGGGAGCTGTTTTTT,CATSAGYNTGELFF
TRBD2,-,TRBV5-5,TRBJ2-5,TGTGCCAGCAGCCCCCGGGCGGGGGAGGGAGAGACCCAGTACTTC,CASSPRAGEGETQYF
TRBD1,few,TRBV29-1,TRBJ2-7,TGCAGCGTTGTGACAGGGCGTTACGAGCAGTACTTC,CSVVTGRYEQYF